This TCR beta chain was sequenced for a study of blood T cell repertoires in COVID-19. Overall study context: The United States, Italy and Spain supplied acute and convalescent COVID-19 samples. T cells, B-cell-depleted T cells, or PBMCs provided the cDNA or gDNA that served as material.

Seattle enrolled patients during active infection and tracked them longitudinally. Original processing methods: Amplifying reference gene primers gave estimates of nucleated cell counts. The table came from immunoSEQ multiplex PCR; TCRdb's copy has only in-frame clones and leaves some out. V and J calls and clone size are given by that table; D and trimming were obtained from the DNA. The sample lists some 300,000 clones; 89% were seen once. This CDR3 region has 14 residues. The V gene's germline CDR1 is SGHTA and CDR2 FQGNSA. Losses at the gene ends were 2 bases for V and 4 bases for J; bases not matched to a gene: 0.

What was sequenced was peripheral blood. The clonotype comes from a woman under 40 with COVID-19, enrolled during active disease. This chain links TRBV7-2 with TRBJ2-5; TRBD2 aligns across 11 bases. In nucleotides, the CDR3 is TGTGCCAGCAGCTTACTAGCGGGGGGAGAGACCCAGTACTTC. As protein: CASSLLAGGETQYF.